The 28 T cell receptor beta chains listed next were all sequenced from one sample in a study of blood T cell repertoires in COVID-19. This table comes from immunoSEQ multiplex PCR, and its TCRdb copy is limited to in-frame clones, with some not included. The top ten clones hold 5.3% of a sample with more than 250,000 clones, about 87% of them seen once. The specimen was PBMCs or T cells enriched from blood (not recorded which). These receptor sequences come from a woman aged 25 to 39 who had recovered from COVID-19.

The J gene is TRBJ1-1, the V gene TRBV18; TRBD1 matches 9 bases. J lost 5 bases, V lost 6 bases, and 13 bases had no gene match. The CDR3 runs 16 residues. In germline, CDR1 is KGHSH, CDR2 LQKENI. The CDR3 protein is CASSSTSDRGRTEAFF. Written as DNA, the CDR3 is TGTGCCAGCTCCTCTACATCGGACAGGGGAAGAACTGAAGCTTTCTTT.

The V call is TRBV3-1 (or the pseudogene TRBV3-2), the J call TRBJ2-1; perhaps TRBD2 as D (6 bases). Germline V gene lookup returns CDR1 LGHDT and CDR2 YNNKEL (reference sequence). The CDR3 covers 16 residues. V was clipped by 1 base and J by 4 bases, with 14 bases between them. In DNA form, the CDR3 reads TGTGCCAGCAGCCAAGGCCCGGGGGACGGGTACAATGAGCAGTTCTTC. Its protein product is CASSQGPGDGYNEQFF.

The chain carries TRBV28 and TRBJ1-6; tentative D call: TRBD1 (5 bases). Trimming removed 11 bases from V and 10 bases from J, with 18 bases in between. CDR3 size: 13 residues. Germline V CDR1 and CDR2: MDHEN, SYDVKM. CDR3 protein: CACTRGVGSPLHF. The CDR3 DNA is TGTGCCTGCACCCGGGGGGTCGGGTCACCCCTCCACTTT.

The gene calls are TRBV7-9 and TRBJ1-1; 8 bases align to TRBD1. Trimming at V came to 5 bases and at J to 6 bases, leaving 14 bases not matched to a gene. Germline V lookup: CDR1 SEHNR, CDR2 FQNEAQ (reference sequence). The CDR3 sequence is 16 residues long. The CDR3 nucleotides read TGTGCCAGCAGCCAAACCGACAGGGGAGGGGAGGCTGAAGCTTTCTTT. It yields the protein CASSQTDRGGEAEAFF.

The rearrangement uses TRBV25-1 and TRBJ1-5, with a tentative D call TRBD1 (5 bases). In germline, CDR1 is MGHDK, CDR2 SYGVNS. Deletions cut 3 bases from V and 5 bases from J, with 8 bases between. This CDR3 is 13 amino acids long. The CDR3, as DNA: TGTGCCAGCAGTGACAGGGATGATCAGCCCCAGCATTTT. It translates to CASSDRDDQPQHF.

V gene TRBV24-1 combines with J gene TRBJ1-6, with 8 bases that match TRBD1. V lost 4 bases to trimming and J lost 7 bases; unmatched junction nucleotides: 8. In germline, CDR1 is KGHDR, CDR2 SFDVKD. This CDR3 region has 16 residues. CDR3 coding DNA: TGTGCCACCAGTGACCTACGGACAGGGTGGAATTCACCCCTCCACTTT. Amino acids: CATSDLRTGWNSPLHF.

The chain carries TRBV3-1 (or the pseudogene TRBV3-2) and TRBJ2-3; TRBD2 matches at 11 bases. The CDR3 sequence is 18 residues long. V trimming: 4 bases; J trimming: 2 bases; junction bases outside the gene matches: 11. The germline V gene has CDR1 LGHDT and CDR2 YNNKEL (reference sequence). CDR3 amino acids: CASSPSLSLAGATDTQYF. In DNA, the CDR3 is TGTGCCAGCAGCCCCTCCCTTTCACTAGCGGGGGCCACAGATACGCAGTATTTT.

The chain joins TRBV28 to TRBJ2-4, with D possibly matching TRBD2 (5 bases). The CDR3 extends over 19 amino acids. Trimming removed 6 bases from V and 3 bases from J, with 27 bases in between. Germline assignment: CDR1 MDHEN and CDR2 SYDVKM. The DNA of the CDR3 is TGTGCCAGCAGCACCCCCCCGATTCCCATTGGACGGGGCAAAAACATTCAGTACTTC. It specifies CASSTPPIPIGRGKNIQYF. Using reference TRBV28 and TRBJ2-4 for the parts outside the CDR3, the full variable domain is DVKVTQSSRYLVKRTGEKVFLECVQDMDHENMFWYRQDPGLGLRLIYFSYDVKMKEKGDIPEGYSVSREKKERFSLILESASTNQTSMYLCASSTPPIPIGRGKNIQYFGAGTRLSVL.

The chain carries TRBV19 and TRBJ2-3, with D unresolved. Between the trimmed V and J ends, which lost 5 bases and 2 bases, there was a span of 8 bases. Per germline, CDR1 LNHDA and CDR2 SQIVND (reference sequence). This CDR3 has 13 amino acids. CDR3 loop: CASSAVVTDTQYF. The CDR3 nucleotides are TGTGCCAGTAGTGCAGTTGTCACAGATACGCAGTATTTT.

This sequence joins TRBV18 and TRBJ1-4, with D possibly TRBD1 on 6 matching bases. V was cut by 3 bases and J by 8 bases, with 10 bases left in between. The CDR3 is made up of 13 amino acids. Germline CDR1 and CDR2: KGHSH and LQKENI. CDR3 amino acids: CASSPPGDEKLFF. Written as DNA, the CDR3 is TGTGCCAGCTCACCTCCAGGGGACGAAAAACTGTTTTTT.

V is TRBV5-4 and J is TRBJ2-5, with a possible D match to TRBD2 (6 bases). The CDR3 is 15 residues long. V was shortened by 4 bases and J by 2 bases, with 15 bases between the two germline ends. In germline, CDR1 is SGHNT, CDR2 YYREEE (reference sequence). The CDR3 sequence is CASSAGGTRQETQYF. CDR3 coding DNA: TGTGCCAGCAGCGCGGGTGGGACTCGACAAGAGACCCAGTACTTC.

The chain carries TRBV7-9 and TRBJ1-2; D gene uncertain. The CDR3 has 13 amino acids. Deletions cut 8 bases from V and 4 bases from J, with 14 bases between. Germline CDR1 reads SEHNR; CDR2 reads FQNEAQ (reference sequence). This CDR3 reads CASHPRTVYGYTF. CDR3 DNA: TGTGCCAGCCACCCCCGGACTGTCTATGGCTACACCTTC.

Comment on this clone: Other nucleotide sequences in the sample specify the same CDR3. This sequence joins TRBV9 and TRBJ2-5; D possibly corresponds to TRBD2 (5 bases). Trimming removed 0 bases from V and 0 bases from J, with 6 bases in between. Germline V CDR1 and CDR2: SGDLS, YYNGEE. CDR3 size: 14 residues. Here the CDR3 reads CASSVGGYQETQYF. CDR3 in DNA: TGTGCCAGCAGCGTAGGAGGGTACCAAGAGACCCAGTACTTC.

The chain combines TRBV6-5 with TRBJ1-6; D uncertain. With 6 bases removed from V and 10 bases from J, the gap between germline ends came to 13 bases. This CDR3 has 13 amino acids. Germline loops: CDR1 MNHEY, CDR2 SVGAGI. This CDR3 reads CASRARGESPLHF. Written as DNA, the CDR3 is TGTGCCAGCAGAGCCCGAGGAGAGTCACCCCTCCACTTT.

V gene TRBV5-1 combines with J gene TRBJ2-5, with D tentatively TRBD1 (6 bases). The CDR3 has 14 amino acids. CDR1 is SGHRS and CDR2 is YFSETQ in the germline V gene. Trimming removed 2 bases from V and 2 bases from J, with 10 bases in between. Here the CDR3 reads CASSLRQDQETQYF. CDR3 DNA sequence: TGCGCCAGCAGCTTAAGACAGGATCAAGAGACCCAGTACTTC.

The rearrangement links TRBV5-1 to TRBJ1-1, with TRBD1 identical over 7 bases. The CDR3 is made up of 13 amino acids. V was clipped by 4 bases and J by 6 bases; unmatched bases: 6. Germline assignment: CDR1 SGHRS and CDR2 YFSETQ. The CDR3 spells CASSQQGSPEAFF. Written as DNA, the CDR3 is TGCGCCAGCAGCCAACAGGGGTCCCCTGAAGCTTTCTTT.

The V and J genes are TRBV28 and TRBJ2-7; D is possibly TRBD1 (5 bases). The CDR3 loop spans 13 amino acids. Looked up from germline, CDR1 is MDHEN and CDR2 is SYDVKM. Trimming removed 3 bases from V and 6 bases from J, with 12 bases in between. The DNA for the CDR3 is TGTGCCAGCAGTTTTATCTTAAGGGGCGAGCAGTACTTC. Its protein is CASSFILRGEQYF. Using reference TRBV28 and TRBJ2-7 for the parts outside the CDR3, the full variable domain is DVKVTQSSRYLVKRTGEKVFLECVQDMDHENMFWYRQDPGLGLRLIYFSYDVKMKEKGDIPEGYSVSREKKERFSLILESASTNQTSMYLCASSFILRGEQYFGPGTRLTVT.

The V gene is TRBV6-5, the J gene TRBJ2-5, with TRBD1 matching 7 bases. The germline V gene has CDR1 MNHEY and CDR2 SVGAGI. V was clipped by 2 bases and J by 7 bases; unmatched bases: 4. The CDR3 covers 13 residues. CDR3 residues: CASSYDREGTQYF. The DNA of the CDR3 is TGTGCCAGCAGTTACGACAGGGAAGGGACCCAGTACTTC.

CDR3 loop: CASSLSLTTEQYF. As DNA, the CDR3 is TGTGCCAGCAGCTTATCGCTCACGACAGAGCAGTACTTC. The gene calls are TRBV11-2 and TRBJ2-7; D unresolved. In germline, CDR1 is SGHAT, CDR2 FQNNGV. The ends were cut back, 2 bases at V and 7 bases at J, with 12 bases in the middle. This CDR3 contains 13 residues. Supplemented by reference TRBV11-2 and TRBJ2-7, the full variable domain reads EAGVAQSPRYKIIEKRQSVAFWCNPISGHATLYWYQQILGQGPKLLIQFQNNGVVDDSQLPKDRFSAERLKGVDSTLKIQPAKLEDSAVYLCASSLSLTTEQYFGPGTRLTVT.

The chain carries TRBV5-5 and TRBJ1-6; D is ambiguous. Germline loops: CDR1 SGHKS, CDR2 YYEKEE (reference sequence). The CDR3 contains 16 residues. Trimming removed 0 bases from V and 8 bases from J, with 15 bases in between. In DNA form, the CDR3 reads TGTGCCAGCAGCTTGGCGTGGGAGGCGAGTGATTCACCCCTCCACTTT. Its translation: CASSLAWEASDSPLHF.

The chain recombines TRBV10-3 with TRBJ2-2, with D perhaps matching TRBD2 (6 bases). Per the germline V gene, CDR1 is ENHRY and CDR2 is SYGVKD. The CDR3 is made up of 16 amino acids. Trimming stripped 5 bases from V and 7 bases from J, with 20 bases between. The CDR3 region has the DNA TGTGCCATCAGTCCTCTCCACCTCGGGAGTGACGGGGAGCTGTTTTTT. This sequence encodes CAISPLHLGSDGELFF.

This chain links TRBV7-9 with TRBJ2-2, with TRBD1 matching over 8 bases. V shed 6 bases and J 6 bases; nucleotides not matched to a gene: 0. Germline assignment: CDR1 SEHNR and CDR2 FQNEAQ (reference sequence). This CDR3 has 12 residues. The CDR3 DNA is TGTGCCAGCAGGACAGGGGCCGGGGAGCTGTTTTTT. Protein sequence: CASRTGAGELFF. Full variable domain (remainder filled in from reference TRBV7-9 and TRBJ2-2): DTGVSQNPRHKITKRGQNVTFRCDPISEHNRLYWYRQTLGQGPEFLTYFQNEAQLEKSRLLSDRFSAERPKGSFSTLEIQRTEQGDSAMYLCASRTGAGELFFGEGSRLTVL.

The J gene is TRBJ2-2, the V gene TRBV4-2, with TRBD2 as a possible D gene (7 bases). Trimming pared 1 base from V and 2 bases from J, leaving 14 bases between. Germline V gene data show CDR1 as LGHNA and CDR2 as YNFKEQ. This CDR3 spans 17 amino acids. This chain's CDR3 is CASSQGVTGGNTGELFF. The CDR3 bases are TGTGCCAGCAGCCAAGGGGTAACGGGGGGCAACACCGGGGAGCTGTTTTTT.

In its sample, this clone was seen once. The chain is built from TRBV5-8 and TRBJ2-5, with TRBD2 matching 7 bases. The ends lost 4 bases at V and 5 bases at J; junction bases unmatched: 11. Germline-derived CDR1 and CDR2 are SGHTS and YDEGEE. CDR3 length: 15 residues. CDR3: CASSSGEQKGETQYF. DNA of the CDR3: TGTGCCAGCAGCAGCGGGGAGCAAAAGGGGGAGACCCAGTACTTC.

V gene TRBV5-8 combines with J gene TRBJ1-1; possible D gene TRBD1, 5 bases. The V end lost 4 bases, the J end lost 4 bases, and 17 bases lay between the germline ends. Per germline, CDR1 SGHTS and CDR2 YDEGEE. CDR3 length: 15 residues. The CDR3 protein is CASSRRGREGTEAFF. As DNA, the CDR3 is TGTGCCAGCAGCCGCCGGGGGAGGGAGGGCACTGAAGCTTTCTTT.

The chain recombines TRBV5-1 with TRBJ2-7, with D tentatively TRBD1 (5 bases). This CDR3 has 13 amino acids. Germline assignment: CDR1 SGHRS and CDR2 YFSETQ. V was cut by 4 bases and J by 1 base, with 9 bases left in between. The CDR3 protein is CASSMTESYEQYF. The CDR3, as DNA: TGCGCCAGCAGCATGACAGAATCCTACGAGCAGTACTTC.

The chain employs TRBV11-2 and TRBJ2-4; 7 nucleotides match TRBD1. Germline CDR1 SGHAT, CDR2 FQNNGV. After removal of 5 bases from V and 1 base from J, the junction contained 8 bases not matched to a gene. The CDR3 has 16 residues. The CDR3 DNA reads as TGTGCCAGCAGCCCACAGGGGAAGGGGGCCAAAAACATTCAGTACTTC. Its protein product is CASSPQGKGAKNIQYF.

The chain uses TRBV7-9 and TRBJ2-1; 8 nucleotides agree with TRBD2. The CDR3 length is 17 residues. The V and J ends lost 6 bases and 4 bases, in that order; junction bases with no gene match: 14. Looked up from germline, CDR1 is SEHNR and CDR2 is FQNEAQ (reference sequence). In DNA form, the CDR3 reads TGTGCCAGCAGTACGAGGGCGGGGGGAGGATTTTACAATGAGCAGTTCTTC. It yields the protein CASSTRAGGGFYNEQFF. Complete variable domain (other parts from reference TRBV7-9 and TRBJ2-1): DTGVSQNPRHKITKRGQNVTFRCDPISEHNRLYWYRQTLGQGPEFLTYFQNEAQLEKSRLLSDRFSAERPKGSFSTLEIQRTEQGDSAMYLCASSTRAGGGFYNEQFFGPGTRLTVL.